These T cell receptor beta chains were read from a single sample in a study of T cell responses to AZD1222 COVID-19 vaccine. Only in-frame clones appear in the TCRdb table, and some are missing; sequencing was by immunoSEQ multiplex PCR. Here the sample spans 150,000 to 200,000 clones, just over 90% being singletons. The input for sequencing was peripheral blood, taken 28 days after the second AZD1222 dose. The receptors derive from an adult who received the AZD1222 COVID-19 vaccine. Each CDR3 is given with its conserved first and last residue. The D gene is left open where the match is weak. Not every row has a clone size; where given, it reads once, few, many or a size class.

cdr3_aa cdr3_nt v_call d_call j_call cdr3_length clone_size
CASTISGEQFF TGTGCCAGCACCATAAGCGGGGAGCAGTTCTTC TRBV7-9 NA TRBJ2-1 11 NA
CASSVITGTAEAFF TGTGCCAGCAGCGTAATAACAGGGACTGCTGAAGCTTTCTTT TRBV9 NA TRBJ1-1 14 once
CASSLRQTSYNEQFF TGTGCCAGCTCTCTCCGACAGACCTCCTACAATGAGCAGTTCTTC TRBV6-4 NA TRBJ2-1 15 NA
CASSPARLAYEQYF TGTGCCAGCAGCCCCGCCCGGCTAGCGTACGAGCAGTACTTC TRBV7-2 NA TRBJ2-7 14 NA
CASSEWEGTPDQPQHF TGTGCCAGCAGTGAATGGGAGGGAACCCCGGATCAGCCCCAGCATTTT TRBV6-1 NA TRBJ1-5 16 NA
CASSLVGSYNEQFF TGTGCCAGCAGCTTAGTGGGCTCCTACAATGAGCAGTTCTTC TRBV7-2 NA TRBJ2-1 14 NA
CASSEGGNYGYTF TGTGCCAGCAGCGAGGGGGGGAACTATGGCTACACCTTC TRBV7-9 NA TRBJ1-2 13 NA
CATSRGGGGDEKLFF TGTGCCACCAGCAGAGGGGGAGGGGGCGATGAAAAACTGTTTTTT TRBV15 TRBD1 TRBJ1-4 15 NA
CASSQGPAQYF TGTGCCAGCAGCCAGGGTCCTGCTCAGTACTTC TRBV3-1/TRBV3-2 NA TRBJ2-4 11 once
CASTRREAPRDTDTQYF TGTGCCAGCACCCGAAGGGAGGCCCCCCGCGACACAGATACGCAGTATTTT TRBV28 NA TRBJ2-3 17 NA
CASSEEGVRPAFF TGTGCCAGCAGTGAAGAGGGGGTGCGACCAGCTTTCTTT TRBV2 NA TRBJ1-1 13 NA
CAWNTGTGWNEQFF TGTGCCTGGAACACCGGGACAGGTTGGAATGAGCAGTTCTTC TRBV30 TRBD1 TRBJ2-1 14 NA
CASSLVGGGLSYEQYF TGTGCCAGCAGCTTAGTCGGCGGGGGGCTCTCCTACGAGCAGTACTTC TRBV7-2 TRBD2 TRBJ2-7 16 NA
CASSLISRDQPQHF TGTGCCAGCAGTTTAATTTCAAGAGATCAGCCCCAGCATTTT TRBV28 NA TRBJ1-5 14 NA
CASSGREENHEQFF TGTGCCAGCAGTGGGCGGGAGGAGAATCATGAGCAGTTCTTC TRBV25-1 TRBD2 TRBJ2-1 14 once
CASSQTGREAFF TGTGCCAGCAGCCAAACAGGGAGAGAAGCTTTCTTT TRBV5-4 NA TRBJ1-1 12 NA
CASSLVGSVETQYF TGCGCCAGCAGCTTGGTTGGCAGCGTAGAGACCCAGTACTTC TRBV5-1 NA TRBJ2-5 14 NA
CSVGSAHNAYEQYF TGCAGCGTGGGGTCCGCTCATAATGCCTACGAGCAGTACTTC TRBV29-1 NA TRBJ2-7 14 NA
CASSPGTVNNYGYTF TGTGCCAGTAGTCCCGGGACAGTGAATAACTATGGCTACACCTTC TRBV19 TRBD1 TRBJ1-2 15 NA
CASSLAGTGGHGYTF TGCGCCAGCAGCTTGGCGGGGACAGGGGGTCATGGCTACACCTTC TRBV5-1 TRBD1 TRBJ1-2 15 NA
CASSPKTGRTEAFF TGTGCCAGCAGTCCCAAGACAGGGCGGACGGAAGCTTTCTTT TRBV3-1/TRBV3-2 TRBD1 TRBJ1-1 14 once
CASSQARQGASGNTIYF TGTGCCAGCAGCCAGGCTAGACAGGGAGCCTCTGGAAACACCATATATTTT TRBV4-2 TRBD1 TRBJ1-3 17 NA
CASSLRYGAGAEYYNEQFF TGTGCCAGCAGTTTACGGTACGGGGCGGGAGCGGAGTACTACAATGAGCAGTTCTTC TRBV27 TRBD2 TRBJ2-1 19 NA
CASSFTDRLSGANVLTF TGCGCCAGCAGCTTTACTGACCGACTCTCTGGGGCCAACGTCCTGACTTTC TRBV5-1 NA TRBJ2-6 17 once
CASSLASGANYGYTF TGTGCCAGCAGCTTGGCCTCGGGGGCTAACTATGGCTACACCTTC TRBV5-6 NA TRBJ1-2 15 NA
CASSLAPLSSGAKYNEQFF TGTGCCAGCAGCCTAGCGCCCTTATCTAGCGGGGCGAAGTACAATGAGCAGTTCTTC TRBV6-2/TRBV6-3 TRBD2 TRBJ2-1 19 NA
CASSSGEAYEQYF TGTGCCAGCAGCTCCGGAGAGGCCTACGAGCAGTACTTC TRBV7-9 NA TRBJ2-7 13 NA
CASSPIQGRAGNTIYF TGTGCCAGCAGCCCGATTCAGGGGAGGGCTGGAAACACCATATATTTT TRBV11-2 NA TRBJ1-3 16 once
CASSRLGGDTEAFF TGTGCCAGCAGCAGACTGGGGGGGGACACTGAAGCTTTCTTT TRBV6-5 NA TRBJ1-1 14 NA
CSVEPVSGANVLTF TGCAGCGTTGAACCCGTCTCTGGGGCCAACGTCCTGACTTTC TRBV29-1 NA TRBJ2-6 14 NA
CASSHGQGGNTIYF TGTGCCAGCAGCCACGGACAGGGTGGAAACACCATATATTTT TRBV3-1/TRBV3-2 TRBD1 TRBJ1-3 14 NA
CASSDSLRQGNGYTF TGTGCCAGCAGTGACTCGTTGCGGCAGGGGAATGGCTACACCTTC TRBV6-4 NA TRBJ1-2 15 NA
CASSQAHTGELFF TGTGCCAGCAGTCAAGCCCACACCGGGGAGCTGTTTTTT TRBV6-2/TRBV6-3 NA TRBJ2-2 13 once
CASSASPLNSNTEAFF TGTGCCAGTAGTGCCTCACCCCTCAATTCGAACACTGAAGCTTTCTTT TRBV19 NA TRBJ1-1 16 NA
CASSLDYQADTQYF TGTGCCAGCAGCTTAGACTATCAGGCAGATACGCAGTATTTT TRBV11-2 NA TRBJ2-3 14 once
CASSLDGTDYEQYF TGTGCCAGCAGCTTAGATGGAACTGACTACGAGCAGTACTTC TRBV7-9 NA TRBJ2-7 14 NA
CASSEEGSSPYEQYF TGTGCCAGCAGTGAAGAAGGGAGCAGTCCCTACGAGCAGTACTTC TRBV6-1 NA TRBJ2-7 15 medium-sized
CASSRETGEAFF TGTGCCAGTAGTAGGGAGACAGGTGAAGCTTTCTTT TRBV19 NA TRBJ1-1 12 NA
CASSTNGGEPQHF TGTGCCAGCAGTACTAACGGGGGTGAGCCCCAGCATTTT TRBV12-3/TRBV12-4 NA TRBJ1-5 13 NA
CASSQGMNGFYNYGYTF TGTGCCAGCAGCCAAGGGATGAACGGGTTCTATAACTATGGCTACACCTTC TRBV3-1/TRBV3-2 NA TRBJ1-2 17 once
CASSLLGLAFLGGELFF TGCGCCAGCAGCTTGTTGGGACTAGCTTTCCTGGGCGGGGAGCTGTTTTTT TRBV5-1 TRBD2 TRBJ2-2 17 NA
CASSEASGTSGPYEQYF TGTGCCAGCAGTGAAGCCTCGGGGACTAGCGGACCCTACGAGCAGTACTTC TRBV6-1 TRBD2 TRBJ2-7 17 NA
CASSFPGPMGEQYF TGTGCCAGTAGTTTTCCGGGACCGATGGGGGAGCAGTACTTC TRBV19 NA TRBJ2-7 14 NA
CASSESVGTNPLNTEAFF TGTGCCAGCAGTGAATCGGTCGGGACAAATCCCTTGAACACTGAAGCTTTCTTT TRBV2 NA TRBJ1-1 18 NA
CASSIFDRGGDEQFF TGTGCCAGTAGTATATTCGACAGAGGGGGCGATGAGCAGTTCTTC TRBV19 TRBD1 TRBJ2-1 15 NA
CASSEVGTGGWSKLFF TGTGCCAGCAGTGAAGTTGGGACAGGGGGTTGGTCAAAACTGTTTTTT TRBV6-1 TRBD1 TRBJ1-4 16 NA
CASSQGPASVYEQYF TGTGCCAGCAGCCAAGGGCCAGCTAGCGTCTACGAGCAGTACTTC TRBV3-1/TRBV3-2 NA TRBJ2-7 15 few
CASSPRTGRDGYTF TGTGCCAGCAGCCCCAGGACAGGGAGGGATGGCTACACCTTC TRBV3-1/TRBV3-2 TRBD1 TRBJ1-2 14 NA
CASSFDPNYGYTF TGTGCCAGCAGCTTTGACCCTAACTATGGCTACACCTTC TRBV7-9 NA TRBJ1-2 13 NA
CASSSQGGSGNTIYF TGTGCCAGCAGTTCCCAGGGGGGCTCTGGAAACACCATATATTTT TRBV6-6 TRBD1 TRBJ1-3 15 NA
CSVGSDLRTYEQYF TGCAGCGTTGGAAGCGACCTCCGTACCTACGAGCAGTACTTC TRBV29-1 NA TRBJ2-7 14 NA
CATTGEGEKLFF TGTGCCACGACAGGGGAAGGTGAAAAACTGTTTTTT TRBV19 TRBD1 TRBJ1-4 12 NA